This T cell receptor (beta chain) is drawn from a study of glioma-infiltrating T cells after dendritic cell vaccination. Background on the study: Glioblastoma patients came from Phase I and II dendritic cell vaccination trials.

Data came from immunoSEQ multiplex PCR; TCRdb stores just in-frame clones and leaves some out. The data hold 50,000 to 60,000 clones, with about 86% observed a single time. Between the trimmed V and J ends, which lost 0 bases and 2 bases, there was a span of 7 bases. CDR1 and CDR2 (germline): SEHNR, FQNEAQ (reference sequence). CDR3 length equals 14 residues. Time point meaning: after dendritic cell vaccination, including at tumor progression/relapse. This clone was seen only once. Sequencing used blood, obtained after dendritic cell vaccination. This TCR came from a human donor with glioblastoma. The chain couples TRBV7-9 to TRBJ1-1; no clear D gene. In DNA form, the CDR3 reads TGTGCCAGCAGCTTAGCGGGCACAAACACTGAAGCTTTCTTT. Encoded protein: CASSLAGTNTEAFF.